This T cell receptor beta chain is drawn from a study of OX40 agonist ivuxolimab in advanced cancers. Clones were sequenced by immunoSEQ multiplex PCR, and TCRdb holds only the in-frame ones, with some missing. The data show tens of thousands of clones, around nine tenths seen once. Sequenced material: CD4+ or CD8+ T cells sorted from blood, taken in a trial of the OX40 agonist ivuxolimab. This TCR was recovered from an adult with an advanced solid tumor such as melanoma, head and neck, liver or kidney cancer.

CDR3 bases: TGTGCCAGTAGCCCGGGCCGGGGCCCCCTCAATGAGCAGTTCTTC. As protein: CASSPGRGPLNEQFF. This sequence joins TRBV19 and TRBJ2-1, with D possibly called TRBD1 or TRBD2 (5 bases each). CDR3 length: 15 residues. In germline, CDR1 is LNHDA, CDR2 SQIVND (reference sequence). Trimming removed 6 bases from V and 6 bases from J, with 18 bases in between.